The clone carrying this TCR beta chain was detected a few times. This specimen includes other DNA sequences encoding the same CDR3. The sample is drawn from a study of blood T cell repertoires in COVID-19. Study context: From the United States, Italy and Spain came samples of acute and convalescent COVID-19. Sample material is recorded as cDNA or gDNA derived from T cells, B-cell-depleted T cells, or PBMCs.

In the original processing: Reference gene primer amplification gave estimated nucleated cell counts. Sequencing was performed with immunoSEQ multiplex PCR; in TCRdb, only in-frame clones are kept and a portion is missing. That table gives V, J and clone size, and the DNA gave D and trimming. Seen here are more than 250,000 clones, 86% observed once, and the top ten hold 1.6%. The sequence derives from a woman aged 45-65 years with acute or convalescent COVID-19. The sample consisted of peripheral blood.

This chain's CDR3 is CASSLQGAGETQYF. CDR3 in DNA: TGTGCCAGCAGCTTACAGGGGGCGGGGGAGACCCAGTACTTC. The genes are TRBV7-2 and TRBJ2-5, with 8 bases identical to TRBD1. CDR3 length equals 14 residues. The germline CDR1 and CDR2 sequences are SGHTA and FQGNSA. Trimming at V came to 2 bases and at J to 5 bases, leaving 4 bases not matched to a gene.